Presented here are 3 T cell receptor beta chains from one specimen sequenced in a study of T cell changes during pregnancy in multiple sclerosis. Assay: immunoSEQ multiplex PCR; the TCRdb copy retains only in-frame clones and omits some. The data show 90,000 to 150,000 clones, with approximately 93% seen just once and roughly 6.2% held by the top ten. Specimen: peripheral blood, collected before pregnancy. These receptors all come from a female donor with multiple sclerosis, enrolled in a pregnancy study.

The V gene is TRBV15, the J gene TRBJ2-5; 11 positions agree with TRBD2. The CDR3 extends over 16 amino acids. Germline V gene lookup returns CDR1 LNHNV and CDR2 YYDKDF (reference sequence). The ends lost 5 bases at V and 4 bases at J; junction bases unmatched: 9. The CDR3: CATSGTSGRGRETQYF. The CDR3, as DNA: TGTGCCACCAGCGGAACTAGCGGGAGAGGGAGAGAGACCCAGTACTTC.

The V call is TRBV4-1, the J call TRBJ2-1; possibly TRBD2 for D (5 bases). The CDR3 extends over 14 amino acids. Between the trimmed V and J ends, which lost 3 bases and 6 bases, there was a span of 12 bases. Per germline, CDR1 MGHRA and CDR2 YSYEKL. This CDR3 is CASSQPGISNEQFF. The CDR3 DNA reads TGCGCCAGCAGCCAGCCCGGGATTAGCAATGAGCAGTTCTTC.

V is TRBV7-3 and J is TRBJ1-1; D is undetermined. Germline V lookup: CDR1 SGHTA, CDR2 FQGTGA. The CDR3 loop spans 13 amino acids. Deletions cut 0 bases from V and 5 bases from J, with 7 bases between. The CDR3 DNA sequence: TGTGCCAGCAGCTTAACGCCGGTAACTGAAGCTTTCTTT. Residues: CASSLTPVTEAFF.